The sequence of this T cell receptor (beta chain) was determined in a study of shared clonotypes between healthy human individuals. CDR3 size: 16 residues. Germline lookup yields CDR1 MDHEN and CDR2 SYDVKM. V lost 7 bases, J lost 0 bases, and 16 bases lay in between. Comments on this clone: Its antigen is currently unknown.

Here immunoSEQ multiplex PCR was the method, and the copy in TCRdb shows in-frame clones only, minus some. The sample records about 1.1 million clones, about four fifths being singletons. Study outcomes and limitations: Memory subsets generally showed lower estimated richness than naive subsets. In having few donors, the study represented limited genetic and exposure-history diversity.

This rearrangement joins TRBV28 to TRBJ2-4; the D is unclear. The receptor was derived from a man aged 18 to 30 in good health. Some clones in this sample may be carry-over from other donors' samples. Material for sequencing was memory CD4+ T cells from PBMCs. Regarding subset: CD45RA-negative fraction. This CDR3 reads CASKPLVTLAKNIQYF. The CDR3 bases are TGTGCCAGCAAACCCTTAGTGACGCTAGCCAAAAACATTCAGTACTTC.